The 24 T cell receptor beta chains in this list originate from one sample, sequenced in a study of blood T cell repertoires in COVID-19. Sequencing was performed with immunoSEQ multiplex PCR; in TCRdb, only in-frame clones are kept and a portion is missing. This sample has around 200,000 clones, with approximately 84% found just once. Sample: PBMCs or T cells enriched from blood (not recorded which). The receptors derive from a woman under 40 who had recovered from COVID-19.

V is TRBV20-1 and J is TRBJ2-7; D might be TRBD1 (6 bases). CDR3 length equals 14 residues. Trimming shortened V by 3 bases and J by 3 bases, and 15 bases separated the two germline ends. Germline assignment: CDR1 DFQATT and CDR2 SNEGSKA (reference sequence). The CDR3 region is CSASRQGTYYEQYF. The CDR3 DNA sequence: TGCAGTGCTAGTCGGCAGGGGACATACTACGAGCAGTACTTC.

The rearrangement uses TRBV5-4 and TRBJ2-2, with TRBD2 identical over 11 bases. Germline CDR1 reads SGHNT; CDR2 reads YYREEE (reference sequence). The J segment lost 7 bases and the V segment lost 4 bases, leaving 9 bases of the junction unmatched. The CDR3 is 16 amino acids. The CDR3 DNA follows: TGTGCCAGCAGCCCTTTTGGGACTAGCGGTGTCGGGGAGCTGTTTTTT. Its protein product is CASSPFGTSGVGELFF.

The J gene is TRBJ2-5, the V gene TRBV18; 12 bases agree with TRBD2. Trimming removed 0 bases from V and 2 bases from J; junction bases left unmatched: 13. Germline V gene data show CDR1 as KGHSH and CDR2 as LQKENI. The CDR3 sequence is 20 residues long. Here the CDR3 DNA reads TGTGCCAGCTCACCACCACCGGGACTAGCGGGTTGGAAAGAGCAAGAGACCCAGTACTTC. It codes for CASSPPPGLAGWKEQETQYF. Drawing the rest from reference TRBV18 and TRBJ2-5, the complete variable domain is NAGVMQNPRHLVRRRGQEARLRCSPMKGHSHVYWYRQLPEEGLKFMVYLQKENIIDESGMPKERFSAEFPKEGPSILRIQQVVRGDSAAYFCASSPPPGLAGWKEQETQYFGPGTRLLVL.

The rearrangement uses TRBV28 and TRBJ1-2; 7 positions match TRBD1. The CDR3 sequence is 15 residues long. J lost 2 bases, V lost 0 bases, and 3 bases had no gene match. Germline lookup yields CDR1 MDHEN and CDR2 SYDVKM. The chain's CDR3 is CASSLWDRSNYGYTF. DNA for the CDR3: TGTGCCAGCAGTTTATGGGACAGGAGCAACTATGGCTACACCTTC.

The J gene is TRBJ1-1, the V gene TRBV2, with D unresolved. CDR1 and CDR2 from the germline V gene are SNHLY and FYNNEI. This CDR3 comprises 10 residues. V was clipped by 10 bases and J by 8 bases, with 11 bases between them. The DNA of the CDR3 is TGTGCCACCTCTGTTGGCGAAGCTTTCTTT. Its translation: CATSVGEAFF. The full variable domain, rest sourced from reference TRBV2 and TRBJ1-1, is EPEVTQTPSHQVTQMGQEVILRCVPISNHLYFYWYRQILGQKVEFLVSFYNNEISEKSEIFDDQFSVERPDGSNFTLKIRSTKLEDSAMYFCATSVGEAFFGQGTRLTVV.

This chain connects TRBV30 to TRBJ1-4, with 9 bases identical to TRBD1. Germline V gene data show CDR1 as GTSNPN and CDR2 as SVGIG (reference sequence). Trimming cost V 5 bases and J 0 bases; bases outside gene matches: 4. The CDR3 has 15 amino acids. The DNA of the CDR3 is TGTGCCTGGGGGGGACAGGGTACAACTAATGAAAAACTGTTTTTT. Translated, it gives CAWGGQGTTNEKLFF.

This chain links TRBV2 with TRBJ2-3; 10 bases map to TRBD2. This CDR3 is built from 13 residues. CDR1 is SNHLY, CDR2 FYNNEI, per germline. The junction had 4 bases not matched to a gene; V was cut back by 11 bases and J by 2 bases. The CDR3 region is CAASGGHTDTQYF. The CDR3 DNA is TGTGCCGCTAGCGGGGGCCACACAGATACGCAGTATTTT.

The rearrangement links TRBV5-4 to TRBJ1-1, with D perhaps TRBD1 (5 bases). This CDR3 has 15 residues. V lost 5 bases to trimming and J lost 4 bases, with 18 bases between them. Germline V lookup: CDR1 SGHNT, CDR2 YYREEE (reference sequence). CDR3 DNA sequence: TGTGCCAGCAGTAGCAATCGGGGGAGGGCCACTGAAGCTTTCTTT. It encodes CASSSNRGRATEAFF.

V is TRBV12-5 and J is TRBJ1-5; D may be TRBD1 (6 bases). Trimming pared 0 bases from V and 4 bases from J, leaving 10 bases between. CDR1 LGHNT and CDR2 FRNRAP come from the germline V gene. The CDR3 is 15 amino acids. Here the CDR3 DNA reads TGTGCTAGTGGTTTGGTAGTAGGGGGTAATCAGCCCCAGCATTTT. It encodes CASGLVVGGNQPQHF. Supplemented by reference TRBV12-5 and TRBJ1-5, the full variable domain reads DARVTQTPRHKVTEMGQEVTMRCQPILGHNTVFWYRQTMMQGLELLAYFRNRAPLDDSGMPKDRFSAEMPDATLATLKIQPSEPRDSAVYFCASGLVVGGNQPQHFGDGTRLSIL.

The rearrangement joins TRBV2 to TRBJ2-3, with TRBD2 matching 7 bases. CDR3 length equals 13 residues. Germline V CDR1 and CDR2: SNHLY, FYNNEI. Germline trimming cut 7 bases from V and 2 bases from J; bases unmatched to any gene: 3. The CDR3 DNA follows: TGTGCCAGCAAAGCGGGGACCACAGATACGCAGTATTTT. It encodes CASKAGTTDTQYF.

The chain links TRBV5-1 to TRBJ1-1; 7 nucleotides match TRBD1. After removal of 2 bases from V and 6 bases from J, the junction contained 10 bases not matched to a gene. CDR1 SGHRS and CDR2 YFSETQ come from the germline V gene. CDR3 size: 15 residues. The CDR3: CASSFIQGSGAEAFF. The CDR3 DNA is TGCGCCAGCAGCTTCATACAGGGGTCCGGGGCTGAAGCTTTCTTT. Full variable domain (remainder filled in from reference TRBV5-1 and TRBJ1-1): KAGVTQTPRYLIKTRGQQVTLSCSPISGHRSVSWYQQTPGQGLQFLFEYFSETQRNKGNFPGRFSGRQFSNSRSEMNVSTLELGDSALYLCASSFIQGSGAEAFFGQGTRLTVV.

This clone was recorded once. This chain connects TRBV28 to TRBJ1-2; TRBD1 is a possible D gene (6 bases). The CDR3 totals 14 residues. Per the germline V gene, CDR1 is MDHEN and CDR2 is SYDVKM. The V and J ends lost 4 bases and 8 bases respectively, with 17 bases between them. The CDR3 DNA is TGTGCCAGCAGTTCTCCGGGACACCCGGGGGGCTACACCTTC. It is translated as CASSSPGHPGGYTF.

The chain uses TRBV30 and TRBJ1-1; TRBD1 agrees at 9 bases. The junction had 4 bases not matched to a gene; V was cut back by 2 bases and J by 3 bases. The CDR3 is 14 residues long. CDR1 and CDR2 from the germline V gene are GTSNPN and SVGIG (reference sequence). The CDR3: CAWSPGQGDTEAFF. The CDR3 DNA reads as TGTGCCTGGAGTCCGGGACAGGGAGACACTGAAGCTTTCTTT.

The V and J genes are TRBV27 and TRBJ1-2; 10 positions match TRBD1. J was trimmed by 5 bases and V by 6 bases; bases with no gene match: 9. CDR3 length: 15 residues. Germline CDR1 MNHEY, CDR2 SMNVEV (reference sequence). CDR3: CASRLRDRGRYGYTF. Written as DNA, the CDR3 is TGTGCCAGCAGGCTCCGGGACAGGGGCCGTTATGGCTACACCTTC.

This chain connects TRBV6-5 to TRBJ2-1; 9 nucleotides agree with TRBD2. This CDR3 contains 15 residues. Germline V gene sequence: CDR1 MNHEY, CDR2 SVGAGI. V lost 0 bases to trimming and J lost 14 bases; unmatched junction nucleotides: 11. The CDR3, as DNA: TGTGCCAGCAGTTACTCGGGGATCCAGCGGGGGGTGAAGTTCTTC. Translation gives CASSYSGIQRGVKFF.

The V gene is TRBV19, the J gene TRBJ1-4; a weak D match, TRBD1 (5 bases). Germline V gene data show CDR1 as LNHDA and CDR2 as SQIVND (reference sequence). V lost 4 bases and J lost 8, with 14 bases in between. CDR3 length equals 14 residues. The CDR3 DNA follows: TGTGCCAGTAGTAGGAGCAGGGTGGAAGAAAAACTGTTTTTT. It specifies CASSRSRVEEKLFF.

Details on this clone: The germline gene is not matched at one end of the junction; a read error may be the cause. The V gene is TRBV6-5, the J gene TRBJ1-1; 9 nucleotides match TRBD1. The CDR3 contains 15 residues. Germline loops: CDR1 MNHEY, CDR2 SVGAGI. As DNA, the CDR3 is TGTGCCAGCAGCAAACAACAGGGGGCGAACACTGAATCTTTCTTT. It codes for CASSKQQGANTESFF.

This sequence joins TRBV7-2 and TRBJ2-1; D may be TRBD2 (5 bases). CDR3 length: 16 amino acids. Trimming cost V 6 bases and J 0 bases, with 15 bases left between them. CDR1 is SGHTA, CDR2 FQGNSA, per germline. CDR3 loop: CASSLHQRSSYNEQFF. The CDR3 bases are TGTGCCAGCAGTTTGCATCAGCGGAGCTCCTACAATGAGCAGTTCTTC.

The J gene is TRBJ1-1, the V gene TRBV19; no firm D call. Trimming stripped 3 bases from V and 1 base from J, with 6 bases between. The CDR3 spans 13 residues. Germline lookup yields CDR1 LNHDA and CDR2 SQIVND (reference sequence). The CDR3 DNA follows: TGTGCCAGTAGTATCGGGGAGAACACTGAAGCTTTCTTT. It specifies CASSIGENTEAFF.

The chain carries TRBV11-1 and TRBJ2-3; 7 bases match TRBD2. The CDR3 is made up of 16 amino acids. Trimming removed 1 base from V and 0 bases from J; junction bases left unmatched: 4. Germline V CDR1 and CDR2: SGHAT, FQDESV (reference sequence). CDR3 DNA sequence: TGTGCCAGCAGCTTAGTAGGCGGGAGTAGCACAGATACGCAGTATTTT. Protein product: CASSLVGGSSTDTQYF. Looking up the rest from reference TRBV11-1 and TRBJ2-3 gives the full variable domain: EAEVAQSPRYKITEKSQAVAFWCDPISGHATLYWYRQILGQGPELLVQFQDESVVDDSQLPKDRFSAERLKGVDSTLKIQPAELGDSAMYLCASSLVGGSSTDTQYFGPGTRLTVL.

V and J are TRBV29-1 and TRBJ1-1; D might be TRBD1 (6 bases). Germline CDR1 SQVTM, CDR2 ANQGSEA. The germline V and J ends were trimmed by 7 bases and 0 bases, with 9 bases remaining between them. This CDR3 has 12 residues. CDR3 sequence (DNA): TGCAGCGGACAGGTACTGAACACTGAAGCTTTCTTT. It specifies CSGQVLNTEAFF.

CDR3 in DNA: TGTGCCAGCAGTATCCTCGAGCCCCAGCATTTT. This gives the protein CASSILEPQHF. The V gene is TRBV28, the J gene TRBJ1-5; D gene ambiguous. The V gene lost 5 bases and the J gene lost 8 bases, with 7 bases spanning the gap. The CDR3 has 11 amino acids. From germline, CDR1 is MDHEN and CDR2 SYDVKM. Complete variable domain (other parts from reference TRBV28 and TRBJ1-5): DVKVTQSSRYLVKRTGEKVFLECVQDMDHENMFWYRQDPGLGLRLIYFSYDVKMKEKGDIPEGYSVSREKKERFSLILESASTNQTSMYLCASSILEPQHFGDGTRLSIL.

This clone was detected once. CDR3 protein: CATSEAGGNQETQYF. CDR3 nucleotides: TGTGCCACCAGTGAAGCAGGGGGTAACCAAGAGACCCAGTACTTC. The gene calls are TRBV24-1 and TRBJ2-5, with TRBD1 matching 7 bases. The CDR3 spans 15 residues. CDR1 is KGHDR and CDR2 is SFDVKD in the germline V gene. Trimming at V came to 4 bases and at J to 0 bases, leaving 4 bases not matched to a gene.

The chain is built from TRBV5-5 and TRBJ1-4; 11 bases agree with TRBD1. This CDR3 is built from 16 residues. Trimming took 0 bases from V and 7 from J; bases not matched to a gene: 5. The V gene's germline CDR1 is SGHKS and CDR2 YYEKEE (reference sequence). CDR3 coding DNA: TGTGCCAGCAGCTTGGTAGTGGGACAGGGGGGTGAAAAACTGTTTTTT. Translation: CASSLVVGQGGEKLFF.